The source of this T cell receptor (beta chain) is a study of T cells in Graves' hyperthyroidism and ophthalmopathy. The study, taken as a whole, reports: Prediction of ophthalmopathy progression came a median around 6.1 months pre-onset.

Orbital computed tomography and thyroid ultrasound, together with serum TRAb and thyroxine and clinical symptoms, were used for diagnoses. Amplified regions were TCR beta CDR3 sequences from RNA transcripts. Researchers ran a first-round RT-PCR on the TCR CDR3 using the HTBI primer set. TCRdb redid the calling of the multiplex PCR reads with MiXCR, one entry per CDR3 protein. The table records 640,000 or so distinct CDR3 sequences, about 15% of them present only once. The sample holds one count of this clonotype. Its cognate antigen is unknown. The sequence was obtained from a woman in her 40s with Graves' ophthalmopathy. The sequencing input was blood.

This chain's CDR3 is CASRGDRDRGYEQYF. The CDR3 nucleotides are TGTGCCAGCAGGGGCGACAGGGACAGGGGCTACGAGCAGTACTTC. The chain has TRBV28 and TRBJ2-7; 10 positions agree with TRBD1. V dropped 6 bases and J dropped 3; count of bases not matched to a gene: 8. Germline-derived CDR1 and CDR2 are MDHEN and SYDVKM. The CDR3 contains 15 residues. The variable domain in full, with the rest retrieved from reference TRBV28 and TRBJ2-7, is DVKVTQSSRYLVKRTGEKVFLECVQDMDHENMFWYRQDPGLGLRLIYFSYDVKMKEKGDIPEGYSVSREKKERFSLILESASTNQTSMYLCASRGDRDRGYEQYFGPGTRLTVT.